The clone carrying this T cell receptor (beta chain) occurred many times. Its antigen is unknown. This sample was included in a study of molecular identifiers for immune sequencing clone quantification. Study results and limitations: Reports indicate spiked Jurkat TCR RNA from one cell could be found among some 980,000 naive cells. Naive cells had under 1% of molecules in clones above 20 RNA copies, effectors over 99%. Barcode-sharing identical TCR molecules could underestimate highly expanded clone sizes.

In germline, CDR1 is MDHEN, CDR2 SYDVKM. The CDR3 covers 15 residues. V was shortened by 5 bases and J by 2 bases, with 13 bases between the two germline ends. MiXCR, run by TCRdb on the PCR reads, gives a single entry per CDR3 protein. The data show about 40,000 distinct CDR3 sequences, approximately 17% seen once. The authors sorted naive CD8 T cells as CD8+CD4-CCR7+CD45RA+. This TCR came from a human donor in good health. Some libraries in this study had Jurkat cell RNA spiked in. This rearrangement joins TRBV28 to TRBJ2-1, with D unresolved. The sequenced material came from naive CD8+ T cells from blood, with Jurkat cell RNA spiked in. Subset here: FACS-sorted CD8+CD4-CCR7+CD45RA+ naive T cells. For the CDR3, the DNA is TGTGCCAGCAGTAGAGAGCCTACAACCTACAATGAGCAGTTCTTC. Amino acids: CASSREPTTYNEQFF.